These T cell receptor beta chains were read from a single sample in a study of blood T cells in healthy people across ages. TCRdb processed the 5' RACE reads anew with MiXCR; each CDR3 protein has one entry. The sample holds some 700,000 distinct CDR3 sequences, roughly two fifths seen once. Input material: blood. Source of these receptors: an older woman in good health. Each CDR3 is given with its conserved first and last residue. D genes are given only for firm matches. Clone size is not always given. Where it is, it says once, few, many or a class for expanded clones.

v_gene	abundance	d_gene	j_gene	CDR3aa	CDR3nt
TRBV30	few	.	TRBJ2-7	CAWSVDWTYEQYF	TGTGCCTGGAGTGTAGACTGGACCTACGAGCAGTACTTC
TRBV27	few	TRBD1	TRBJ1-2	CASSLIPGQTNYGYTF	TGTGCCAGCAGTCTGATCCCGGGACAGACAAACTATGGCTACACCTTC
TRBV30	.	.	TRBJ2-5	CAWKEETQYF	TGTGCCTGGAAAGAAGAGACCCAGTACTTC
TRBV6-6	many	TRBD1	TRBJ2-1	CASSSTGAGYNEQFF	TGTGCCAGCAGCTCGACAGGGGCGGGCTACAATGAGCAGTTCTTC
TRBV20-1	many	TRBD1	TRBJ1-4	CSARETGSEKLFF	TGCAGTGCTAGAGAGACAGGGAGTGAAAAACTGTTTTTT
TRBV6-1	few	.	TRBJ2-6	CASSLLGQESASGANVLTF	TGTGCCAGCAGTCTGCTGGGGCAAGAATCGGCTTCTGGGGCCAACGTCCTGACTTTC
TRBV27	few	.	TRBJ1-2	CASSLSPNYGYTF	TGTGCCAGCAGTTTATCACCTAACTATGGCTACACCTTC
TRBV20-1	.	.	TRBJ1-2	CSAIRDGTNYGYTF	TGCAGTGCTATCCGGGACGGCACTAACTATGGCTACACCTTC
TRBV12-3/TRBV12-4	few	.	TRBJ2-3	CASSNPTGTDTQYF	TGTGCCAGCAGTAATCCAACCGGCACAGATACGCAGTATTTT
TRBV27	few	TRBD1	TRBJ2-7	CASSGQDSGYEQYF	TGTGCCAGCAGTGGACAGGACTCGGGCTACGAGCAGTACTTC
TRBV29-1	many	TRBD2	TRBJ2-1	CSVEEWGLAGVNNEQFF	TGCAGCGTTGAAGAATGGGGACTAGCGGGAGTGAACAATGAGCAGTTCTTC
TRBV7-2	.	.	TRBJ1-6	CASARSSYNSPLHF	TGTGCCAGCGCCCGTAGCTCCTATAATTCACCCCTCCACTTT
TRBV10-3	few	TRBD2	TRBJ2-1	CAISVERAGGSYNEQFF	TGTGCCATCAGTGTGGAGAGGGCGGGAGGAAGCTACAATGAGCAGTTCTTC
TRBV12-3/TRBV12-4	.	.	TRBJ1-5	CASSLSDASLRPQHF	TGTGCCAGCAGTTTAAGCGACGCCTCCCTAAGGCCCCAGCATTTT
TRBV10-3	.	.	TRBJ2-5	CAISDGRVQHQETQYF	TGTGCCATCAGTGATGGCAGGGTTCAACACCAAGAGACCCAGTACTTC
TRBV28	many	TRBD2	TRBJ2-7	CASVPGGLAGGSYEQYF	TGTGCCAGCGTGCCGGGGGGACTAGCGGGTGGGTCCTACGAGCAGTACTTC